One T cell receptor beta chain is described in this entry. In its sample, this clone was seen once. Its antigen target is currently unknown. No base-level quality is on record; no much larger clone is a single base apart. The CDR3 contains 14 residues, cysteine and phenylalanine counted. Of all the DNA, just the CDR3 is kept, 42 bases in frame from base 1. Trimming removed 5 bases from V and 9 bases from J; the gene matches leave 7 bases unexplained. The germline V gene encodes CDR1 SGDLS and CDR2 YYNGEE. This sample was included in a study of blood T cell repertoires in COVID-19 (dated by TCRdb to 2020 to 2021). Study-level background: Collaborator samples came from the United States, Italy and Spain and covered acute and convalescent phases of COVID-19. The material from the prospective study consisted of cDNA or gDNA derived from T cells, B-cell-depleted T cells, or PBMCs. Deeply sampled blood TCRbeta repertoires from subjects exposed to, actively infected with, or recovered from COVID-19 were included in the dataset. A freely available public database, intended as a resource for researchers studying the immune response to SARS-CoV-2, is where the repertoires were released. The samples were drawn from two sources: the first 160 participants of the ongoing ImmuneRACE study, and 1,200 or so subjects contributed by 6 global collaborators. Sample metadata almost always included a de-identified subject ID, COVID-19 status, age in years and sex. Where available, HLA class I and class II types were taken from metadata supplied by the sample provider and were not determined by assay-based typing.

What the study reported, not specific to this receptor: How much clinical and demographic metadata was included differed by source and by participant, and the metadata was provided uncurated.

The immunoSEQ Assay, a bias-controlled multiplex PCR, was used to amplify TCRbeta CDR3 regions from genomic DNA. In the original analysis: Nucleated cell counts per sample were estimated from amplification of reference gene primers within the assay. Sequence reads were collapsed and filtered to measure the absolute abundance of every unique TCRbeta CDR3 rearrangement. Productive Simpson clonality was computed per sample as the square root of Simpson's diversity index over productive rearrangements. TCRdb retrieved this table from immuneACCESS and kept in-frame rearrangements only. Not all clones are present; in checked studies, unresolved V genes account for under half, and no reason is known for the remainder. The V and J calls and clone size were taken over from that table, and D and trimming were inferred from the DNA. The sample records 200,000 to 300,000 clones, around 90% of which are singletons. Together, the top ten hold roughly 4% of the sample.

A second Seattle source provided samples from volunteer blood donors who had recovered from COVID-19. Each collaborating institution followed its own protocols to collect whole blood in K2EDTA tubes. For TCRbeta analysis, collaborators shipped samples as frozen whole blood, isolated PBMCs, or DNA extracted from either of those sample types. This sequence uses TRBV9 and TRBJ1-6, and TRBD1 matches 8 of the central bases. The sequenced sample consisted of peripheral blood. This TCR was recovered from a man aged 55 to 70 who had recovered from COVID-19. The CDR3 region has the sequence CASSRGQGGSPLHF. The DNA is TGTGCCAGCAGTCGTGGACAGGGAGGTTCACCCCTCCACTTT.